The rows below give T cell receptor beta chains drawn from one sample of a study of PD-L1 blockade in urothelial cancer. Sequencing used immunoSEQ multiplex PCR; TCRdb keeps in-frame clones, though not all of them. The sample lists approximately 80,000 clones; about 80% were seen once. The material sequenced was PBMCs, taken around atezolizumab (anti-PD-L1) treatment. These receptors were taken from an older man with urothelial cancer. Both conserved end residues are part of each CDR3. Each record gives: CDR3 DNA, CDR3 protein, clone size, D gene, V gene, J gene. D genes are given only for firm matches. The size of a clone is reported for some rows only, either as once, few or many, or as a class for expanded clones.

CDR3nt: TGTGCCAGTAGCCCCGCGCAGGGGGCGCGCACTAATGAAAAACTGTTTTTT
CDR3aa: CASSPAQGARTNEKLFF
abundance: .
d_gene: TRBD1
v_gene: TRBV19
j_gene: TRBJ1-4

CDR3nt: TGCAGCGTTGGGGGGGGCAATCAGCCCCAGCATTTT
CDR3aa: CSVGGGNQPQHF
abundance: once
d_gene: .
v_gene: TRBV29-1
j_gene: TRBJ1-5

CDR3nt: TGCGCCAGCAGCTTGGTTCTAGCGGGGGGCCCCAATGAGCAGTTCTTC
CDR3aa: CASSLVLAGGPNEQFF
abundance: few
d_gene: TRBD2
v_gene: TRBV5-1
j_gene: TRBJ2-1

CDR3nt: TGTGCCAGCAGCTTAACTTTTGCGGGAGACACCGGGGAGCTGTTTTTT
CDR3aa: CASSLTFAGDTGELFF
abundance: .
d_gene: TRBD2
v_gene: TRBV7-3
j_gene: TRBJ2-2

CDR3nt: TGTGCCAGCAGCCAAGTAGGCGGGTTTGGCGAGCAGTACTTC
CDR3aa: CASSQVGGFGEQYF
abundance: .
d_gene: .
v_gene: TRBV14
j_gene: TRBJ2-7

CDR3nt: TGTGCCAGCAGCCTCCCGGGGGATGGGGGAGAGACCCAGTACTTC
CDR3aa: CASSLPGDGGETQYF
abundance: once
d_gene: .
v_gene: TRBV28
j_gene: TRBJ2-5

CDR3nt: TGTGCCAGCAGTTTTGGGAGCTCTGGGGCCAACGTCCTGACTTTC
CDR3aa: CASSFGSSGANVLTF
abundance: .
d_gene: .
v_gene: TRBV27
j_gene: TRBJ2-6

CDR3nt: TGTGCCAGCAGCCAAGAAGGGACTAGCGGGGGGGAGACAGATACGCAGTATTTT
CDR3aa: CASSQEGTSGGETDTQYF
abundance: .
d_gene: TRBD2
v_gene: TRBV4-2
j_gene: TRBJ2-3

CDR3nt: TGTGCCAGCAGCTTGGGACAGGCTAAAGAGACCCAGTACTTC
CDR3aa: CASSLGQAKETQYF
abundance: .
d_gene: TRBD1
v_gene: TRBV7-2
j_gene: TRBJ2-5

CDR3nt: TGTGCCAGCAGTCAAAGACAGGGAGCAAGCGAGCAGTTCTTC
CDR3aa: CASSQRQGASEQFF
abundance: .
d_gene: TRBD1
v_gene: TRBV25-1
j_gene: TRBJ2-1

CDR3nt: TGTGCCAGTAGACAGGGGGCAGCTAGCGGACCCTACAATGAGCAGTTCTTC
CDR3aa: CASRQGAASGPYNEQFF
abundance: once
d_gene: TRBD1
v_gene: TRBV19
j_gene: TRBJ2-1

CDR3nt: TGCGCCAGCAGCTTGGACAGGGTGGAGACTGAAGCTTTCTTT
CDR3aa: CASSLDRVETEAFF
abundance: once
d_gene: .
v_gene: TRBV5-1
j_gene: TRBJ1-1

CDR3nt: TGTGCCAGCAGCTTAGAGCCTACGGGGGATCATGGCTACACCTTT
CDR3aa: CASSLEPTGDHGYTF
abundance: .
d_gene: .
v_gene: TRBV7-3
j_gene: TRBJ1-2

CDR3nt: TGCAGTGCCGGGGTATCCTACGAGCAGTACTTC
CDR3aa: CSAGVSYEQYF
abundance: .
d_gene: .
v_gene: TRBV20-1
j_gene: TRBJ2-7

CDR3nt: TGTGCCAGCAGCCCTATGAGTGGCAATCAGCCCCAGCATTTT
CDR3aa: CASSPMSGNQPQHF
abundance: few
d_gene: .
v_gene: TRBV5-8
j_gene: TRBJ1-5

CDR3nt: TGTGCCCATTCTGGGGCCCTAGCCAAAAACATTCAGTACTTC
CDR3aa: CAHSGALAKNIQYF
abundance: .
d_gene: .
v_gene: TRBV28
j_gene: TRBJ2-4

CDR3nt: TGTGCCAGCAGCCCAGGGGGACTAGCGGGCTATGAGCAGTTCTTC
CDR3aa: CASSPGGLAGYEQFF
abundance: .
d_gene: TRBD2
v_gene: TRBV11-2
j_gene: TRBJ2-1

CDR3nt: TGTGCCAGCAGCGTATCCGGACTAGCGGGAGTCAATGAGCAGTTCTTC
CDR3aa: CASSVSGLAGVNEQFF
abundance: few
d_gene: TRBD2
v_gene: TRBV9
j_gene: TRBJ2-1

CDR3nt: TGTGCCAGTAGTAGGACAGGGATTTCATTCCGAGCTAACTATGGCTACACCTTC
CDR3aa: CASSRTGISFRANYGYTF
abundance: few
d_gene: TRBD1
v_gene: TRBV19
j_gene: TRBJ1-2

CDR3nt: TGTGCCAGCAGTGAGGCAGCCTACGAGCAGTACTTC
CDR3aa: CASSEAAYEQYF
abundance: .
d_gene: .
v_gene: TRBV2
j_gene: TRBJ2-7

CDR3nt: TGTGCCAGCAGTCCCTCTCGGACAGGGGGGACCTATGGCTACACCTTC
CDR3aa: CASSPSRTGGTYGYTF
abundance: .
d_gene: TRBD1
v_gene: TRBV28
j_gene: TRBJ1-2

CDR3nt: TGTGCCAGCAGCTGGGTCCGGACAGGGATGGAGCTGTTTTTT
CDR3aa: CASSWVRTGMELFF
abundance: .
d_gene: TRBD1
v_gene: TRBV6-1
j_gene: TRBJ2-2

CDR3nt: TGTGCCAGCAGCTCCAGCGTGTACTCTGGGGCCAACGTCCTGACTTTC
CDR3aa: CASSSSVYSGANVLTF
abundance: .
d_gene: .
v_gene: TRBV7-2
j_gene: TRBJ2-6

CDR3nt: TGTGCCACAAGCGGGCCGAGCTCCTACGAGCAGTACTTC
CDR3aa: CATSGPSSYEQYF
abundance: .
d_gene: .
v_gene: TRBV28
j_gene: TRBJ2-7

CDR3nt: TGTGCCTGGAGTGTACGGGGAGCGGGCTGCCTATTC
CDR3aa: CAWSVRGAGCLF
abundance: .
d_gene: .
v_gene: TRBV30
j_gene: TRBJ2-7

CDR3nt: TGCGCCAGCAGTGAGTTGACCGGGACTAGCGGGGGCTCAGGGACGCAGTATTTT
CDR3aa: CASSELTGTSGGSGTQYF
abundance: .
d_gene: TRBD2
v_gene: TRBV10-1
j_gene: TRBJ2-3

CDR3nt: TGTGCAAGTCGCTTAGTGCACCGGGGGGGGTCCTCGGAGGGGAACACTGAAGCTTTCTTT
CDR3aa: CASRLVHRGGSSEGNTEAFF
abundance: once
d_gene: .
v_gene: TRBV12-2
j_gene: TRBJ1-1

CDR3nt: TGTGCCTGGGCCCAGGGGGTTAGCTACGAGCAGTACTTC
CDR3aa: CAWAQGVSYEQYF
abundance: .
d_gene: TRBD1
v_gene: TRBV30
j_gene: TRBJ2-7